This TCR beta chain is from a study of cytomegalovirus exposure and HLA in healthy donors. Note on this clone: The antigen remains unidentified.

Healthy individuals who donated bone marrow served as the donors. Study-level points and caveats: It was taken for granted in presence/absence analyses that sequencing depth across donors was roughly uniform.

There are 14 residues in the CDR3. Losses at the gene ends were 5 bases for V and 9 bases for J; bases not matched to a gene: 8. Germline lookup yields CDR1 MNHEY and CDR2 SMNVEV (reference sequence). PCR employed 60 Vbeta and 13 Jbeta primers. The method was immunoSEQ multiplex PCR; TCRdb's version includes in-frame clones alone and lacks a portion of them. The sample carries around 150,000 clones, roughly 80% recorded once. The clonotype originates from a male donor in good health and CMV-seronegative. Sequencing used PBMCs. The chain carries TRBV27 and TRBJ1-5; 9 positions match TRBD1. The CDR3 region has the DNA TGTGCCAGCAGTCTACAGGGGGCCCCCTGGCCCCAGCATTTT. Protein product: CASSLQGAPWPQHF.